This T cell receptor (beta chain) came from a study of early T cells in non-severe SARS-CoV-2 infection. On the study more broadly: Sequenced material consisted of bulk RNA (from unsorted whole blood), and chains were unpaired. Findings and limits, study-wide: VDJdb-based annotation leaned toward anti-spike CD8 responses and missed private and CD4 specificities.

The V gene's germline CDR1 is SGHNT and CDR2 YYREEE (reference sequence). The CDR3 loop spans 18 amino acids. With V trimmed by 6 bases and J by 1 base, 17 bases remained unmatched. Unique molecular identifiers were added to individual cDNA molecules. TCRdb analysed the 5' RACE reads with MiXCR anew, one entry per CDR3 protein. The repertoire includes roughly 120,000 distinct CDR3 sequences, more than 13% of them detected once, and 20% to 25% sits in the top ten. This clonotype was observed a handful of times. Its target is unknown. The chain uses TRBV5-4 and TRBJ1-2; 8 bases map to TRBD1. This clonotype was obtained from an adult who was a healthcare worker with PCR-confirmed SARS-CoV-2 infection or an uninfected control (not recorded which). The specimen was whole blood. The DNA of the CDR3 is TGTGCCAGCACCCAGGGGACAGGCGACTCAACTCGTAACTATGGCTACACCTTC. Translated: CASTQGTGDSTRNYGYTF. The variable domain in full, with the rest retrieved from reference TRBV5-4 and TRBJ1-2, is ETGVTQSPTHLIKTRGQQVTLRCSSQSGHNTVSWYQQALGQGPQFIFQYYREEENGRGNFPPRFSGLQFPNYSSELNVNALELDDSALYLCASTQGTGDSTRNYGYTFGSGTRLTVV.